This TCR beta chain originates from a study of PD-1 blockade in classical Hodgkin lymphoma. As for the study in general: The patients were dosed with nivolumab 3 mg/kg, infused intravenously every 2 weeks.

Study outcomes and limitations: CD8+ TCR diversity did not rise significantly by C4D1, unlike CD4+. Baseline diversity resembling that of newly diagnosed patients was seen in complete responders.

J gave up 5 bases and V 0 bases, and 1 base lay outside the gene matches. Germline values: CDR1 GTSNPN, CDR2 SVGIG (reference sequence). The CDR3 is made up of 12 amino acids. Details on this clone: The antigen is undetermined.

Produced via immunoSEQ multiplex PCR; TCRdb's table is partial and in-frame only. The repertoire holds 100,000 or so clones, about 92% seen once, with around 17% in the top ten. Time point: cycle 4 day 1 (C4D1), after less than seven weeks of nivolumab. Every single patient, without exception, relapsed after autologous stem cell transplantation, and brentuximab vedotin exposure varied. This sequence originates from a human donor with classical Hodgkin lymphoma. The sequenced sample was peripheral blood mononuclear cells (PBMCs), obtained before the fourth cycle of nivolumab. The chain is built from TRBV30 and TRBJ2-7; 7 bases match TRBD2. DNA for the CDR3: TGTGCCTGGAGTGTGGGAGGGGACGAGCAGTACTTC. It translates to CAWSVGGDEQYF.